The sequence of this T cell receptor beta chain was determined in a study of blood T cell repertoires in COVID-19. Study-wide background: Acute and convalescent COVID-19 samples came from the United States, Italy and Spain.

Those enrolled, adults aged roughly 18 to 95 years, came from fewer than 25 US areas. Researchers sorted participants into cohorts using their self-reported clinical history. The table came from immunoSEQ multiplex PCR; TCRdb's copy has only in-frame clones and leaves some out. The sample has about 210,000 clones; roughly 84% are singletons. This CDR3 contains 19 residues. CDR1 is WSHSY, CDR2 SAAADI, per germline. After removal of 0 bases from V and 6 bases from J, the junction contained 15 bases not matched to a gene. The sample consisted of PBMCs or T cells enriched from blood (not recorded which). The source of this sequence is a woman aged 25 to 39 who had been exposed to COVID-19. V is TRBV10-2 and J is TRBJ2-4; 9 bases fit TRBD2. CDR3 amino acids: CASSESLLAGSSLGNIQYF. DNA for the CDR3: TGCGCCAGCAGTGAGTCCCTGCTAGCGGGGAGTTCGTTGGGAAACATTCAGTACTTC.